Given below is one T cell receptor (beta chain) in context. The V segment lost 4 bases and the J segment 3 bases; nucleotides outside the gene matches: 14. Looked up from germline, CDR1 is MGHRA and CDR2 is YSYEKL. CDR3 length: 18 amino acids. The sample originates from a study of cytomegalovirus exposure and HLA in healthy donors. 60 Vbeta and 13 Jbeta primers were used in PCR. Sequencing used immunoSEQ multiplex PCR; TCRdb keeps in-frame clones, though not all of them. Of 130,000 or so clones listed, approximately 8.9% are singletons. The V call is TRBV4-1, the J call TRBJ1-2, with TRBD1 matching over 10 bases. The sample consisted of PBMCs. The sequence derives from a woman in her forties in good health and CMV-seropositive. The CDR3 nucleotides are TGCGCCAGCAGCCTTATCCCCGCCGGGACAGGGGAGTACTATGGCTACACCTTC. Its protein product is CASSLIPAGTGEYYGYTF.